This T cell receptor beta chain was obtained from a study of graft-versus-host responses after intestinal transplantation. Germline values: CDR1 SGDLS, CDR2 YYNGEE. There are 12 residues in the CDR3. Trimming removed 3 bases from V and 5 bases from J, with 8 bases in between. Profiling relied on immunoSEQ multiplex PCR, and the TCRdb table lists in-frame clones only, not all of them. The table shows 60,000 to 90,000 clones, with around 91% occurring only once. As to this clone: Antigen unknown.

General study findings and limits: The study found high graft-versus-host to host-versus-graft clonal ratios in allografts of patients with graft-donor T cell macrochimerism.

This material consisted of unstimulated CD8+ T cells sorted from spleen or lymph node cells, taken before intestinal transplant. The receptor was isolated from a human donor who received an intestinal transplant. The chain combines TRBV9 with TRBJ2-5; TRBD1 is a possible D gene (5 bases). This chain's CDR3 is CASSEGSETQYF. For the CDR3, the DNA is TGTGCCAGCAGCGAGGGGTCGGAGACCCAGTACTTC.